These T cell receptor beta chains were read from a single sample in a study of T cells in localized non-small cell lung cancer. Produced via immunoSEQ multiplex PCR; TCRdb's table is partial and in-frame only. Of some 30,000 clones listed, about nine tenths are singletons. Sequencing was performed on peripheral blood mononuclear cells, taken before any cancer treatment. Receptors originate from a man aged 40 to 70 with stage III lung adenocarcinoma. CDR3s include the opening cysteine and the closing phenylalanine or tryptophan. The D gene is left open where the match is weak. A clone size is listed for some rows: how often the clone was seen (once, few, many), or a class if it is expanded.

CDR3 DNA: TGCGCCAGCAGGACGGGGGCTCGGGGCACAGATACGCAGTATTTT
CDR3 protein: CASRTGARGTDTQYF
D gene: -
V gene: TRBV5-1
clone size: -
J gene: TRBJ2-3

CDR3 DNA: TGTGCCAGCAGCTTAGGACGGGGGGCCACCGGGGAGCTGTTTTTT
CDR3 protein: CASSLGRGATGELFF
D gene: -
V gene: TRBV13
clone size: -
J gene: TRBJ2-2

CDR3 DNA: TGTGCCAGCAGCTTAGCCCCCCGGACTAGCGGGGGGACAGATACGCAGTATTTT
CDR3 protein: CASSLAPRTSGGTDTQYF
D gene: TRBD2
V gene: TRBV7-2
clone size: -
J gene: TRBJ2-3

CDR3 DNA: TGTGCCAGCAGTTCCACGCGGGACAGGGACAATTCACCCCTCCACTTT
CDR3 protein: CASSSTRDRDNSPLHF
D gene: TRBD1
V gene: TRBV27
clone size: -
J gene: TRBJ1-6

CDR3 DNA: TGTGCCAGTACTAGGGACTGGGGGCCTAATAATTCACCCCTCCACTTT
CDR3 protein: CASTRDWGPNNSPLHF
D gene: -
V gene: TRBV19
clone size: few
J gene: TRBJ1-6

CDR3 DNA: TGTGCCAGCAGTGTGGGGGGCTATGAGCAGTTCTTC
CDR3 protein: CASSVGGYEQFF
D gene: -
V gene: TRBV6-1
clone size: -
J gene: TRBJ2-1

CDR3 DNA: TGTGCCACCTCCCAGGGAACAGTCTATGGCTACACCTTC
CDR3 protein: CATSQGTVYGYTF
D gene: -
V gene: TRBV19
clone size: -
J gene: TRBJ1-2

CDR3 DNA: TGTGCCAGCAGCCCCCCCCGGACAGGGACATACGAGCAGTACTTC
CDR3 protein: CASSPPRTGTYEQYF
D gene: TRBD1
V gene: TRBV13
clone size: -
J gene: TRBJ2-7

CDR3 DNA: TGTGCCAGCACGGGGGGGCCGGTTACCGGGGAGCTGTTTTTT
CDR3 protein: CASTGGPVTGELFF
D gene: TRBD2
V gene: TRBV6-6
clone size: -
J gene: TRBJ2-2

CDR3 DNA: TGCGCCAGCAGCAGGACTAGCGGGGACCAAGAGACCCAGTACTTC
CDR3 protein: CASSRTSGDQETQYF
D gene: TRBD2
V gene: TRBV5-1
clone size: few
J gene: TRBJ2-5

CDR3 DNA: TGTGCCAGCTCAACCCAGGACAGGGGTTACGAAAAACTGTTTTTT
CDR3 protein: CASSTQDRGYEKLFF
D gene: TRBD1
V gene: TRBV18
clone size: -
J gene: TRBJ1-4

CDR3 DNA: TGTGCCAGCAGCTGGGAGCGGGGCACTGAAGCTTTCTTT
CDR3 protein: CASSWERGTEAFF
D gene: -
V gene: TRBV5-5
clone size: few
J gene: TRBJ1-1

CDR3 DNA: TGTGCCAGTAGTACCTCATGGACAGTTAACTATGGCTACACCTTC
CDR3 protein: CASSTSWTVNYGYTF
D gene: -
V gene: TRBV19
clone size: -
J gene: TRBJ1-2

CDR3 DNA: TGTGCCAGCAGCCATCTCCAGTTTAACACCGGGGAGCTGTTTTTT
CDR3 protein: CASSHLQFNTGELFF
D gene: -
V gene: TRBV5-6
clone size: -
J gene: TRBJ2-2

CDR3 DNA: TGTGCCAGCAGCGCCTTGGTACAGGGGGAATACGAGCAGTACTTC
CDR3 protein: CASSALVQGEYEQYF
D gene: TRBD1
V gene: TRBV25-1
clone size: -
J gene: TRBJ2-7

CDR3 DNA: TGTGCCAGCAGCTTATCTTGGCGGGGGTCGACCTACGAGCAGTACTTC
CDR3 protein: CASSLSWRGSTYEQYF
D gene: TRBD2
V gene: TRBV11-2
clone size: -
J gene: TRBJ2-7

CDR3 DNA: TGTGCCAGCAACCCGGGGAGGGCTCGCTCCTATAATTCACCCCTCCACTTT
CDR3 protein: CASNPGRARSYNSPLHF
D gene: -
V gene: TRBV7-9
clone size: once
J gene: TRBJ1-6

CDR3 DNA: TGTGCCAGTAGTATAGGGACAGGGTTGTCTGGCTACACCTTC
CDR3 protein: CASSIGTGLSGYTF
D gene: TRBD1
V gene: TRBV19
clone size: -
J gene: TRBJ1-2

CDR3 DNA: TGCGCCACCCGACAGGGTCCCAATCAGCCCCAGCATTTT
CDR3 protein: CATRQGPNQPQHF
D gene: TRBD1
V gene: TRBV5-1
clone size: -
J gene: TRBJ1-5

CDR3 DNA: TGTGCCAGCAGCTTAGAAGGGGGCGGGGGTTCACCCCTCCACTTT
CDR3 protein: CASSLEGGGGSPLHF
D gene: TRBD1
V gene: TRBV7-9
clone size: few
J gene: TRBJ1-6

CDR3 DNA: TGTGCCAGCAGGAAATCGGGGGGAACTCAGCCCCAGCATTTT
CDR3 protein: CASRKSGGTQPQHF
D gene: -
V gene: TRBV27
clone size: -
J gene: TRBJ1-5

CDR3 DNA: TGCGCCAGCAGCCCGCCGACAGCGGGGGGCACAGATACGCAGTATTTT
CDR3 protein: CASSPPTAGGTDTQYF
D gene: TRBD2
V gene: TRBV5-1
clone size: -
J gene: TRBJ2-3

CDR3 DNA: TGTGCCACCAGCAGTACGAAAGAGACCCAGTACTTC
CDR3 protein: CATSSTKETQYF
D gene: -
V gene: TRBV15
clone size: once
J gene: TRBJ2-5

CDR3 DNA: TGTGCCAGCAGCTCAAACAGGGGGAGCCTCTACGAGCAGTACTTC
CDR3 protein: CASSSNRGSLYEQYF
D gene: TRBD1
V gene: TRBV7-2
clone size: -
J gene: TRBJ2-7

CDR3 DNA: TGTGCCAGCAGCGTAGGACATATGAACACTGAAGCTTTCTTT
CDR3 protein: CASSVGHMNTEAFF
D gene: -
V gene: TRBV9
clone size: -
J gene: TRBJ1-1

CDR3 DNA: TGCGCCAGCAGCTTGGCGGGACACCAAGAGACCCAGTACTTC
CDR3 protein: CASSLAGHQETQYF
D gene: -
V gene: TRBV5-1
clone size: -
J gene: TRBJ2-5

CDR3 DNA: TGTGCCAGCAGTCGAGGGGCAAGCACAGATACGCAGTATTTT
CDR3 protein: CASSRGASTDTQYF
D gene: -
V gene: TRBV11-3
clone size: -
J gene: TRBJ2-3

CDR3 DNA: TGCAGCGTTGATGGGTATGGCTACACCTTC
CDR3 protein: CSVDGYGYTF
D gene: -
V gene: TRBV29-1
clone size: -
J gene: TRBJ1-2

CDR3 DNA: TGTGCCAGCAGCTTACCCCGGTACCTGAGGACCGGGGAGCTGTTTTTT
CDR3 protein: CASSLPRYLRTGELFF
D gene: -
V gene: TRBV11-3
clone size: -
J gene: TRBJ2-2

CDR3 DNA: TGTGCCAGCAGCGCTATTCACAGGGCCACCGGGGAGCTGTTTTTT
CDR3 protein: CASSAIHRATGELFF
D gene: -
V gene: TRBV9
clone size: -
J gene: TRBJ2-2

CDR3 DNA: TGTGCCAGCAGCTTGGGACAGAAAATCAATCAGCCCCAGCATTTT
CDR3 protein: CASSLGQKINQPQHF
D gene: -
V gene: TRBV5-8
clone size: few
J gene: TRBJ1-5

CDR3 DNA: TGTGCCATCAGTGAGTTTCGGTTCGCAGGCCCAGGAACTGAAGTCATGAACACTGAAGCTTTCTTT
CDR3 protein: CAISEFRFAGPGTEVMNTEAFF
D gene: -
V gene: TRBV10-3
clone size: -
J gene: TRBJ1-1

CDR3 DNA: TGCGCCAGCAGCTTCGCAGGAGGTCGCACCGGGGAGCTGTTTTTT
CDR3 protein: CASSFAGGRTGELFF
D gene: -
V gene: TRBV5-1
clone size: -
J gene: TRBJ2-2

CDR3 DNA: TGTGCCTGGAGTAGAGGGACAGCCAGCACAGATACGCAGTATTTT
CDR3 protein: CAWSRGTASTDTQYF
D gene: TRBD1
V gene: TRBV30
clone size: -
J gene: TRBJ2-3

CDR3 DNA: TGTGCCAGCAGTTTCCGACAGGGAGGCACTGAAGCTTTCTTT
CDR3 protein: CASSFRQGGTEAFF
D gene: TRBD1
V gene: TRBV27
clone size: -
J gene: TRBJ1-1

CDR3 DNA: TGTGCCAGCAGCCAAGGGGAGACCCAGTACTTC
CDR3 protein: CASSQGETQYF
D gene: -
V gene: TRBV7-6
clone size: -
J gene: TRBJ2-5

CDR3 DNA: TGTGCCAGCTCACCCGAGGGGGCGCACATTCAGTACTTC
CDR3 protein: CASSPEGAHIQYF
D gene: TRBD1
V gene: TRBV18
clone size: -
J gene: TRBJ2-4

CDR3 DNA: TGTGCCAGCTCACAGGGACTAGCGAGCAATGAGCAGTTCTTC
CDR3 protein: CASSQGLASNEQFF
D gene: TRBD2
V gene: TRBV18
clone size: -
J gene: TRBJ2-1

CDR3 DNA: TGTGCCAGCTCGCCACAGACAGGGGGCGAACAGCCCCAGCATTTT
CDR3 protein: CASSPQTGGEQPQHF
D gene: TRBD1
V gene: TRBV18
clone size: -
J gene: TRBJ1-5

CDR3 DNA: TGCGCCAGCAGCCGGGACCCGGGACAGACCCCATCCTACGAGCAGTACTTC
CDR3 protein: CASSRDPGQTPSYEQYF
D gene: TRBD1
V gene: TRBV5-1
clone size: once
J gene: TRBJ2-7

CDR3 DNA: TGTGCCAGCACAGAAGGGGGCGCAGGGGAGTATGGCTACACCTTC
CDR3 protein: CASTEGGAGEYGYTF
D gene: TRBD1
V gene: TRBV4-2
clone size: -
J gene: TRBJ1-2

CDR3 DNA: TGTGCCAGCAGCGTAGACTTAGGAGGGCAAGAGACCCAGTACTTC
CDR3 protein: CASSVDLGGQETQYF
D gene: -
V gene: TRBV9
clone size: -
J gene: TRBJ2-5

CDR3 DNA: TGTGCCAGCAGCCAATCTGCAGGGGGCTCCTACAATGAGCAGTTCTTC
CDR3 protein: CASSQSAGGSYNEQFF
D gene: TRBD1
V gene: TRBV4-2
clone size: -
J gene: TRBJ2-1

CDR3 DNA: TGTGCCAGCAGTTTAAAGTTAAGGAGGGCGGGGGATACCTACGAGCAGTACTTC
CDR3 protein: CASSLKLRRAGDTYEQYF
D gene: TRBD2
V gene: TRBV27
clone size: -
J gene: TRBJ2-7

CDR3 DNA: TGTGCTAGTGGGCGCAGCACAGATACGCAGTATTTT
CDR3 protein: CASGRSTDTQYF
D gene: -
V gene: TRBV12-5
clone size: -
J gene: TRBJ2-3

CDR3 DNA: TGTGCCAGCAGTGCACTAGCGGGGGGGCCCCCGGATACGCAGTATTTT
CDR3 protein: CASSALAGGPPDTQYF
D gene: TRBD2
V gene: TRBV6-4
clone size: -
J gene: TRBJ2-3

CDR3 DNA: TGTGCCAGCACCCGTCCCAATAAAGCGGGGATCAGCACAGATACGCAGTATTTT
CDR3 protein: CASTRPNKAGISTDTQYF
D gene: TRBD2
V gene: TRBV27
clone size: once
J gene: TRBJ2-3

CDR3 DNA: TGTGCCAGCAGTGAAGACTTGGCCTCCGGCGAGACCCAGTACTTC
CDR3 protein: CASSEDLASGETQYF
D gene: -
V gene: TRBV2
clone size: few
J gene: TRBJ2-5

CDR3 DNA: TGTGCCAGCACCTCAACGACAGCTCAAGAGACCCAGTACTTC
CDR3 protein: CASTSTTAQETQYF
D gene: -
V gene: TRBV5-6
clone size: -
J gene: TRBJ2-5

CDR3 DNA: TGTGCCAGCAGAAATAGACAGGGCCGGTCCGTCAATGAGCAGTTCTTC
CDR3 protein: CASRNRQGRSVNEQFF
D gene: TRBD1
V gene: TRBV28
clone size: -
J gene: TRBJ2-1

CDR3 DNA: TGTGCCAGTAGACCGGGACAAGCGAACACCGGGGAGCTGTTTTTT
CDR3 protein: CASRPGQANTGELFF
D gene: -
V gene: TRBV19
clone size: -
J gene: TRBJ2-2

CDR3 DNA: TGTGCCAGCAGTTCAACGAGAGCGGGGGGTACCTACAATGAGCAGTTCTTC
CDR3 protein: CASSSTRAGGTYNEQFF
D gene: TRBD2
V gene: TRBV25-1
clone size: once
J gene: TRBJ2-1

CDR3 DNA: TGTGCCAGCAGCTCGGACAGTTTGAACTATGGCTACACCTTC
CDR3 protein: CASSSDSLNYGYTF
D gene: -
V gene: TRBV7-2
clone size: -
J gene: TRBJ1-2

CDR3 DNA: TGCGCCAGCAGTCCCCCCTGGAGGACAGGGGAAGCCGGGGAGCTGTTTTTT
CDR3 protein: CASSPPWRTGEAGELFF
D gene: TRBD1
V gene: TRBV23-1
clone size: -
J gene: TRBJ2-2

CDR3 DNA: TGTGCCAGTAGTTTACAATTCCGGGACACCGAGCAGTACTTC
CDR3 protein: CASSLQFRDTEQYF
D gene: -
V gene: TRBV19
clone size: -
J gene: TRBJ2-7

CDR3 DNA: TGTGCCAGCAACGTTCCCCCAGGACCTACAGATACGCAGTATTTT
CDR3 protein: CASNVPPGPTDTQYF
D gene: -
V gene: TRBV21-1
clone size: once
J gene: TRBJ2-3

CDR3 DNA: TGTGCCAGCAGTGAACTGGGGCCCAAGACCCAGTACTTC
CDR3 protein: CASSELGPKTQYF
D gene: -
V gene: TRBV6-1
clone size: -
J gene: TRBJ2-5

CDR3 DNA: TGTGCCAGCTCACAAGGGACAGGGGGCGTTTCTGGAAACACCATATATTTT
CDR3 protein: CASSQGTGGVSGNTIYF
D gene: TRBD1
V gene: TRBV18
clone size: -
J gene: TRBJ1-3